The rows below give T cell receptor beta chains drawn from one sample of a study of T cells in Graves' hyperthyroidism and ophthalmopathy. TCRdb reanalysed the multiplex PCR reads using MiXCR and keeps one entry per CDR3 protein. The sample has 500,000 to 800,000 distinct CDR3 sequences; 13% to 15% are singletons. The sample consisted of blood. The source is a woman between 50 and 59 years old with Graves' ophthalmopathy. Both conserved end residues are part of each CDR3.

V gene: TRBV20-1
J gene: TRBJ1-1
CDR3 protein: CSARSGGRNTEAFF

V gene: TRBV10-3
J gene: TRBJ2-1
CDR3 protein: CAIKKVGTGTWDEQFF

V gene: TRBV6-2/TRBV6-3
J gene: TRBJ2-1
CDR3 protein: CASSYRGREAYNEQFF

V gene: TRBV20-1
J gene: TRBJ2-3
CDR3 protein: CSAGLAGRTDTQYF

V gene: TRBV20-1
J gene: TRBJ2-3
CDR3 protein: CSARGGVYTDTQYF

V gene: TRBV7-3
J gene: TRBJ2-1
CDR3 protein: CASSLDSATYNEQFF

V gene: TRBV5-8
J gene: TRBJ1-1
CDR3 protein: CASSLYYTEAFF

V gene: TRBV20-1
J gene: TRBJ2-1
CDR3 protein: CSARDQGGGWADEQFF

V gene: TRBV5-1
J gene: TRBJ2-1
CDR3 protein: CASSWPGRGSYNEQFF

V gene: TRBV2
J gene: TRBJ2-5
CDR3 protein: CASSNPLAGGRETQYF

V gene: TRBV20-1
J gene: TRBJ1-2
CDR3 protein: CSARTPEGYGYTF

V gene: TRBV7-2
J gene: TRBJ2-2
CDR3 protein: CASSLLTARTGELFF

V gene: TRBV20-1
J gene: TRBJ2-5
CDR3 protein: CSASRQGAGETQYF

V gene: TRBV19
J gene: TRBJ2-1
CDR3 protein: CASSTSGTSSYNEQFF

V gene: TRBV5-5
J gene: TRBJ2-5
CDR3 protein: CASSFMGTSGRAWETQYF

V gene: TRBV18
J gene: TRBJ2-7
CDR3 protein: CASSQSRGTGLLEQYF

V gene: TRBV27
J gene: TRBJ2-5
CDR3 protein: CASSLGGQGWTQYF

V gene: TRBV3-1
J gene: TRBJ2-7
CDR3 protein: CASSQDLGTRSYEQYF